This is a list of T cell receptor beta chains from one sample in a study of blood T cell repertoires in COVID-19. Sequenced by immunoSEQ multiplex PCR; TCRdb stores in-frame clones only, minus some. The repertoire holds roughly 220,000 clones, with almost 90% as singletons. Sample: PBMCs or T cells enriched from blood (not recorded which). The receptors were gathered from a man aged 25-40 years who had been exposed to COVID-19. CDR3s include the opening cysteine and the closing phenylalanine or tryptophan. D genes are given only for firm matches. The listing skips clone size in some rows; elsewhere it reads once, few, many or a size class.

clone size,D gene,V gene,J gene,CDR3 DNA,CDR3 protein
.,TRBD2,TRBV3-1/TRBV3-2,TRBJ2-3,TGTGCCAGCAGCCAAGATCCCCTAGCGGGGACCTCTAGCACAGATACGCAGTATTTT,CASSQDPLAGTSSTDTQYF
.,.,TRBV7-9,TRBJ1-3,TGTGCCAGCAGCTTAGCAGGGGCTGGAAACACCATATATTTT,CASSLAGAGNTIYF
.,.,TRBV4-1,TRBJ1-2,TGCGCCAGCAGCCACGGGGGCTATGGCTACACCTTC,CASSHGGYGYTF
.,TRBD1,TRBV18,TRBJ2-7,TGTGCCAGCTCACCACCGTCACAGGGGGTCTACGAGCAGTACTTC,CASSPPSQGVYEQYF
.,.,TRBV6-5,TRBJ1-2,TGTGCCAGCAGTAGCACAGCCTCAGGCTACACCTTC,CASSSTASGYTF
.,TRBD2,TRBV6-4,TRBJ2-3,TGTGCCAGCAGTGAATTAGGGACTAGGGGCACAGATACGCAGTATTTT,CASSELGTRGTDTQYF
.,TRBD1,TRBV25-1,TRBJ1-3,TGTGCCAGCAACACAGGGGCTGGAAACACCATATATTTT,CASNTGAGNTIYF
.,TRBD2,TRBV7-3,TRBJ2-2,TGTGCCAGCAGCCGCGGCGGGGGGCGCCTGGACGGGGAGCTGTTTTTT,CASSRGGGRLDGELFF
.,TRBD1,TRBV5-1,TRBJ2-7,TGCGCCAGCAGCTCCGGGACAGGGGGCCTCCACTACGAGCAGTACTTC,CASSSGTGGLHYEQYF
.,.,TRBV5-1,TRBJ2-2,TGCGCCAGCAGCTTGGTGCCAGGGATAAACACCGGGGAGCTGTTTTTT,CASSLVPGINTGELFF
.,.,TRBV19,TRBJ1-1,TGTGCCAGTAGCATTGACAGGAACACTGAAGCTTTCTTT,CASSIDRNTEAFF
.,TRBD2,TRBV27,TRBJ2-2,TGTGCCAGCAGACGATGGGGTAGCGGGGAGAACACCGGGGAGCTGTTTTTT,CASRRWGSGENTGELFF
.,.,TRBV7-9,TRBJ2-7,TGTGCCAGCAGCCCACCAACAGCCTACGAGCAGTACTTC,CASSPPTAYEQYF
.,.,TRBV7-6,TRBJ1-2,TGTGCCAGCAGCTTAGACGGGACTCCCGGGAGGTATGGCTACACCTTC,CASSLDGTPGRYGYTF
.,.,TRBV7-9,TRBJ1-3,TGTGCCAGCAGCTTAGCCGGACAAGGAAACACCATATATTTT,CASSLAGQGNTIYF
.,.,TRBV6-5,TRBJ2-1,TGTGCCAGCACCCCAGGTCAGCTAGCGTACAATGAGCAGTTCTTC,CASTPGQLAYNEQFF
once,.,TRBV5-1,TRBJ2-3,TGCGCCAGCAGCCGCACTACTCTCCCAGATACGCAGTATTTT,CASSRTTLPDTQYF
.,TRBD1,TRBV18,TRBJ2-1,TGTGCCAGCTCACAGGGACAGAACTCCTACAATGAGCAGTTCTTC,CASSQGQNSYNEQFF
.,TRBD1,TRBV7-9,TRBJ1-5,TGTGCCAGCAGCCCAGGGACAGGTTATAGCAATCAGCCCCAGCATTTT,CASSPGTGYSNQPQHF
.,TRBD1,TRBV18,TRBJ1-1,TGTGCCAGCTCATCCCAGGGGGGTACTGAAGCTTTCTTT,CASSSQGGTEAFF
.,TRBD1,TRBV9,TRBJ1-2,TGTGCCAGCAGCCCCCCGACAGGGACTAACTATGGCTACACCTTC,CASSPPTGTNYGYTF
.,TRBD1,TRBV18,TRBJ1-4,TGTGCCAGCTCACCACCGACAGGGGGTCTTAATGAAAAACTGTTTTTT,CASSPPTGGLNEKLFF
.,TRBD2,TRBV7-6,TRBJ2-1,TGTGCCAGCAGCGTAGGGACGGGAGGTAATGAGCAGTTCTTC,CASSVGTGGNEQFF
.,TRBD1,TRBV11-3,TRBJ2-7,TGTGCCAGCAGCTTTGGAACAGGGGGCGCGGAGGAGCAGTACTTC,CASSFGTGGAEEQYF
once,.,TRBV14,TRBJ1-1,TGTGCCAGCAGTTCAGGCTTTACTGAAGCTTTCTTT,CASSSGFTEAFF
.,.,TRBV15,TRBJ1-5,TGTGCCACCAGCAAACAAGGGAGGGGGAACCAAGTGGTTCAGCCCCAGCATTTT,CATSKQGRGNQVVQPQHF
.,.,TRBV6-5,TRBJ1-6,TGTGCCAGCAGCCGAACAGGGCCTAATTCACCCCTCCACTTT,CASSRTGPNSPLHF
.,TRBD1,TRBV19,TRBJ1-2,TGTGCCAGCGCACCAAGGGGGCTTGGTACCCGACCAGGATATGGCTACACCTTC,CASAPRGLGTRPGYGYTF
.,TRBD2,TRBV5-4,TRBJ2-7,TGTGCCAGCAGCTTGACTAGCGGGGCGGACACCCGGTTC,CASSLTSGADTRF
.,.,TRBV14,TRBJ1-2,TGTGCCAGCAGCCAAGATATATGGGAGGTGGGGATAAACTATGGCTACACCTTC,CASSQDIWEVGINYGYTF
few,.,TRBV18,TRBJ1-5,TGTGCCAGCTCATCCCCGGGGGTGCCCCAGCATTTT,CASSSPGVPQHF
.,TRBD1,TRBV4-1,TRBJ1-2,TGCGCCAGCAGCCCCGACAGGGGCCCCTATGGCTACACCTTC,CASSPDRGPYGYTF
.,.,TRBV5-1,TRBJ1-6,TGCGCCAGCAGCTTACTACAGGGTGATAATTCACCCCTCCACTTT,CASSLLQGDNSPLHF
.,TRBD2,TRBV5-1,TRBJ2-3,TGCGCCAGCAGCTCCTTGACTAGCGTGGTTCGACCCGATACGCAGTATTTT,CASSSLTSVVRPDTQYF
few,TRBD2,TRBV6-5,TRBJ2-1,TGTGCCAGCAGTTCCCCCCAGGGACTAATCAAGTTCTTC,CASSSPQGLIKFF
once,.,TRBV7-9,TRBJ1-3,TGTGCCAGCAGCTTAGACAGGGAGATCCCCCTCTCTGGAAACACCATATATTTT,CASSLDREIPLSGNTIYF
.,TRBD2,TRBV2,TRBJ2-5,TGTGCCAGCAGTGAATCCGGGACGGGAGGAGAGACCCAGTACTTC,CASSESGTGGETQYF
.,.,TRBV18,TRBJ2-1,TGTGCCAGCTCACCGGCTCGGGTAGATGAGCAGTTCTTC,CASSPARVDEQFF
.,.,TRBV7-9,TRBJ2-1,TGTGCCAGCAGCTTAGTCCCCCTAGGAGCGTCCTACAATGAGCAGTTCTTC,CASSLVPLGASYNEQFF
.,.,TRBV12-3/TRBV12-4,TRBJ1-3,TGTGCCAGCAGCCAAGACAGGGGAAACACCATATATTTT,CASSQDRGNTIYF
.,.,TRBV3-1/TRBV3-2,TRBJ1-1,TGTGCCAGCAGCCGCTTGCAGGACACTGAAGCTTTCTTT,CASSRLQDTEAFF
.,.,TRBV18,TRBJ1-2,TGTGCCAGCTCACTGGGGACATCCAATGGCTACACCTTC,CASSLGTSNGYTF
.,TRBD2,TRBV14,TRBJ2-3,TGTGCCAGCAGCCCCGGAGCGGGGGGTAGCACAGATACGCAGTATTTT,CASSPGAGGSTDTQYF
.,.,TRBV11-1,TRBJ2-1,TGTGCCAGCAGCTTGGCGAGGACAGCCTACAATGAGCAGTTCTTC,CASSLARTAYNEQFF
.,.,TRBV2,TRBJ2-2,TGTGCCAGCAGTACAGGGTTTGCCGGGGAGCTGTTTTTT,CASSTGFAGELFF
.,.,TRBV5-1,TRBJ1-1,TGCGCCAGCAGCTTTGGGACAATCCCTGAAGCTTTCTTT,CASSFGTIPEAFF
.,.,TRBV9,TRBJ1-3,TGTGCCAGCAGCACCACAGCCGGAAACACCATATATTTT,CASSTTAGNTIYF
.,TRBD2,TRBV3-1/TRBV3-2,TRBJ2-7,TGTGCCAGCAGCCATAGCGAGGGTCTAGCGGGGTACGAGCAGTACTTC,CASSHSEGLAGYEQYF
.,.,TRBV27,TRBJ2-1,TGTGCCAGCAGTCCAGGGACCTACAATGAGCAGTTCTTC,CASSPGTYNEQFF
.,TRBD1,TRBV5-1,TRBJ2-2,TGCGCCAGCAGAGACAGGGAAGGGCCCGGGGAGCTGTTTTTT,CASRDREGPGELFF
.,TRBD1,TRBV4-1,TRBJ1-1,TGCGCCAGCAGCCACAAACAGGGGGGGAACACTGAAGCTTTCTTT,CASSHKQGGNTEAFF
few,TRBD1,TRBV19,TRBJ1-5,TGTGCCAGTATCCAAAGACAGGGAGTGGGTCAGCCCCAGCATTTT,CASIQRQGVGQPQHF
.,.,TRBV7-2,TRBJ2-1,TGTGCCAGCAGTGGGGGATTCGGGGGTAATGAGCAGTTCTTC,CASSGGFGGNEQFF
few,.,TRBV13,TRBJ1-1,TGTGCCAGCAGCGGCCCCGTCCTCATGTCCACTGAAGCTTTCTTT,CASSGPVLMSTEAFF
.,.,TRBV19,TRBJ1-4,TGTGCCAGTAGTATCACGGGAAGATGGAATGAAAAACTGTTTTTT,CASSITGRWNEKLFF